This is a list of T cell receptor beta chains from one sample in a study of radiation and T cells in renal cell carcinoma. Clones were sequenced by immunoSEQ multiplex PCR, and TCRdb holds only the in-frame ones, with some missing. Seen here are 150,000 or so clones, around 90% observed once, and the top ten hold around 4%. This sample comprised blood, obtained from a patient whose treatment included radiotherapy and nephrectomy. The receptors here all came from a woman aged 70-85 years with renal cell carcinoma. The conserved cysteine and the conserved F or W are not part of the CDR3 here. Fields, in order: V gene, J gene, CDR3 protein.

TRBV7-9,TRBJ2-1,ASSFSGTYNEQF
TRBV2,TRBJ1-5,ASSFGQEGQPQH
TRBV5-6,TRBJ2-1,ASSTTGVSYNEQF
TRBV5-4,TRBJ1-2,ASSGGTNYGYT
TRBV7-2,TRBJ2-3,ASSLDRTDTQY
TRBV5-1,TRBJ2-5,ASGGSGGQETQY
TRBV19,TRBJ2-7,ASTPGRSYEQY
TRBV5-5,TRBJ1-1,ASSRFTGGTEAF
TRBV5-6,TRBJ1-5,ASSFSRQGKMKGNQPQH
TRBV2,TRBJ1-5,ASADSNQPQH
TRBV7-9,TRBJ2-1,ASMGTGWDEQF
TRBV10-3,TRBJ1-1,AITGQNTEAF
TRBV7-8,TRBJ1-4,ASNRQGRQEKLF
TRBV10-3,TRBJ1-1,ATRTGVNTEAF
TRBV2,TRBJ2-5,ASTKGTSGDQTQY
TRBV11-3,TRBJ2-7,ASLGTGSDEQY
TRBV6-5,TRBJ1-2,ASSGGGTGNYGYT
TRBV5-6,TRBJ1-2,ASSLGTGNYGYT
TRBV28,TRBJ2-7,ASSFGGYREQY
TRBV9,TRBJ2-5,ASSVAEETQY
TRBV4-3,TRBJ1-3,ASSRRTGASGNTIY
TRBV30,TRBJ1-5,AWSVPNQPQH